This T cell receptor beta chain was retrieved from a study of technical replicates of blood from a handful of donors (dated by TCRdb to the late 2010s). The V and J ends are trimmed by 3 bases and 5 bases, leaving 13 bases between them. CDR1 and CDR2 are read off the germline V gene (reference sequence) as LNHDA and SQIVND. Inclusive of the bounding cysteine and phenylalanine, the CDR3 is 14 residues long. Just CDR3 DNA is preserved here, 42 bases in frame from base 1. The protocol used for the library was the immunoSEQ multiplex PCR assay. TCRdb limited this immuneACCESS table to in-frame rearrangements with V and J called. A share of clones is missing; checked studies link under half to unresolved V genes, and the rest is unexplained. This sample comprises roughly 80,000 clones, roughly 93% of them detected only once. The top ten clonotypes cover 0.2% to 0.25% of the sample. The sample holds a few counts of this clone. What antigen it recognizes has not been identified. The record has no base qualities; no much larger clone is one base away.

The sample consisted of T cells isolated from PBMCs. This receptor was taken from a human donor in good health. The chain couples TRBV19 to TRBJ1-2; the D gene is perhaps TRBD1, from 6 matching bases. The sequence in DNA is TGTGCCAGTAGTATCCCCCCCCAGGGGTATGGCTACACCTTC. Translated, this is CASSIPPQGYGYTF.